The clone carrying this T cell receptor beta chain was counted a few times. Its antigen is not known. These data come from a study of sequential checkpoint blockade in melanoma. In the study overall: Patients were randomized 1:1 to nivolumab-then-ipilimumab or ipilimumab-then-nivolumab first-line. DNA from some 84 pretreatment tumor samples underwent TCRβ immunosequencing. Study-level points and caveats: In arm A, pretreatment tumor clonality was associated with response. About 30 times likelier clinical benefit followed increased tumor T-cell fraction and clonality.

Using immunoSEQ multiplex PCR, the repertoire was profiled, and TCRdb retains in-frame clones only, with some absent. The sample includes about 5,100 clones, roughly 24% of them seen just once. Treatment defined: randomized to nivolumab then ipilimumab (arm A) or the reverse (arm B). Sample: tumor tissue (inferred from file names), taken from a patient given nivolumab and ipilimumab in sequence. This sequence was found in a human donor with melanoma.

CDR3 in DNA: TGTGCCAGCAGTGATTGGGGAGGGGACACAGATACGCAGTATTTT. It encodes CASSDWGGDTDTQYF. The chain has TRBV25-1 and TRBJ2-3; TRBD2 aligns across 7 bases. There are 15 residues in the CDR3. From germline, CDR1 is MGHDK and CDR2 SYGVNS. V lost 3 bases to trimming and J lost 2 bases; unmatched junction nucleotides: 5.